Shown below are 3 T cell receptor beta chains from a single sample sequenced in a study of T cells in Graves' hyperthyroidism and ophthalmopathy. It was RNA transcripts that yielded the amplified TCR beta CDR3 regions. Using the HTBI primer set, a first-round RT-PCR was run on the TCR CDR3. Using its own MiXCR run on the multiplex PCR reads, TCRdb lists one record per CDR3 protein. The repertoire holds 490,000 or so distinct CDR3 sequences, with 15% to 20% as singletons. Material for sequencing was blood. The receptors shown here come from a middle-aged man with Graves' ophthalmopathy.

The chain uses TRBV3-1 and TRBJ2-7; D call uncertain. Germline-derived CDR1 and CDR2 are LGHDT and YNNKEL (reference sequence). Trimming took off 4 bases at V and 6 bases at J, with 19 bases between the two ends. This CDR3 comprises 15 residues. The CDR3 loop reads CASSRATVGSREQYF. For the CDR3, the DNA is TGTGCCAGCAGCCGCGCCACGGTGGGGTCTCGCGAGCAGTACTTC.

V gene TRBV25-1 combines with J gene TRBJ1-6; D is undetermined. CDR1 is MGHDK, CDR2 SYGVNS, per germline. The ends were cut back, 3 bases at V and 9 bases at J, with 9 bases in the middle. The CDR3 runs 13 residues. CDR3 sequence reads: CASSEAPPSPLHF. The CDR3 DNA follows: TGTGCCAGCAGTGAGGCTCCACCTTCACCCCTCCACTTT.

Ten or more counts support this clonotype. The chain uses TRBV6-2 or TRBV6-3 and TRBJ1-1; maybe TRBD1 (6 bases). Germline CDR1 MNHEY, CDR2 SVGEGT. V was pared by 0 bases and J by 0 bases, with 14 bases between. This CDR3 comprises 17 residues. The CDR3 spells CASSYSQGLKLNTEAFF. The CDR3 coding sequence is TGTGCCAGCAGTTACTCGCAGGGGCTGAAATTGAACACTGAAGCTTTCTTT.